Listed below are T cell receptor beta chains from one sample, sequenced in a study of T-cell reconstitution after alpha-beta-depleted transplantation in children. TCRdb called the PCR reads again in MiXCR, with one record for every CDR3 protein. The sample yields about 300,000 distinct CDR3 sequences, 7.5% to 9% seen once. The starting material was peripheral blood, obtained 360 days after TCRalphabeta/CD19-depleted stem cell transplant. The source is a female patient between 2 and 10 years old who had a stem cell transplant for Fanconi anemia, so the T cells may come from the graft donor. The CDR3 runs from the conserved cysteine through the conserved F or W. Each record gives: D gene, V gene, J gene, clone size, CDR3 DNA, CDR3 protein. The D gene is left open where the match is weak. Size values are once, few and many counts, or a class for expanded clones, and some rows have none.

>-|TRBV5-6|TRBJ1-1|many
TGTGCCAGCAGCTCAGCGCCGGTGGGGAACACTGAAGCTTTCTTT
CASSSAPVGNTEAFF
>TRBD2|TRBV15|TRBJ2-7|many
TGTGCCACCAGCAGAGAGGGACTAGGTGCCTACGAGCAGTACTTC
CATSREGLGAYEQYF
>TRBD2|TRBV7-9|TRBJ2-5|many
TGTGCCAGCAGCATAGTCCAAGCGGGGGCAGAGACCCAGTACTTC
CASSIVQAGAETQYF
>-|TRBV2|TRBJ2-5|many
TGTGCCAGCAGTGAAAGGGTTATAGAGACCCAGTACTTC
CASSERVIETQYF
>-|TRBV20-1|TRBJ1-4|few
TGCAGTGCTAGAGTCCCCGGGGGACTGTTTTTT
CSARVPGGLFF
>TRBD1|TRBV3-1|TRBJ2-6|few
TGTGCCAGCAGCCATAGGGACAGGGGTTATGGGGCCAACGTCCTGACTTTC
CASSHRDRGYGANVLTF
>TRBD2|TRBV27|TRBJ2-1|many
TGTGCCAGCAGGACTCCTAGCGGGAGTATGTTGGGTGAGCAGTTCTTC
CASRTPSGSMLGEQFF
>-|TRBV9|TRBJ2-2|-
TGTGCCAGCAGCGTAGGCGGGGTGAACACCGGGGAGCTGTTTTTT
CASSVGGVNTGELFF
>-|TRBV7-3|TRBJ2-4|many
TGTGCCAGCAGCTTATCAGGGGGAGGGACCAAAAACATTCAGTACTTC
CASSLSGGGTKNIQYF
>-|TRBV27|TRBJ2-7|few
TGTGCCAGCAGTCGCCTAACTGATAGCTACGAGCAGTACTTC
CASSRLTDSYEQYF
>-|TRBV5-1|TRBJ2-7|-
TGCGCCAGCAGCTCCCGGACAGCTGGCTCCTACGAGCAGTACTTC
CASSSRTAGSYEQYF